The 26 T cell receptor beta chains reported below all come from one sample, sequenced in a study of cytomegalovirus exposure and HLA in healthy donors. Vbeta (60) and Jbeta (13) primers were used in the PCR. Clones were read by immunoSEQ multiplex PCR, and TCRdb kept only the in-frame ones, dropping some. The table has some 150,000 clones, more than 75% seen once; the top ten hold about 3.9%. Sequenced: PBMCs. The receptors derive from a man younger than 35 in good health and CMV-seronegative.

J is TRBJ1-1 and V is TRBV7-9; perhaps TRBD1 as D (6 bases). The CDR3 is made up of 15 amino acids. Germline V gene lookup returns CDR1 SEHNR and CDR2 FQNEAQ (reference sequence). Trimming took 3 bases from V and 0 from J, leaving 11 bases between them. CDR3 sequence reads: CASSFTGTLNTEAFF. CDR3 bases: TGTGCCAGCAGCTTCACCGGGACACTGAACACTGAAGCTTTCTTT.

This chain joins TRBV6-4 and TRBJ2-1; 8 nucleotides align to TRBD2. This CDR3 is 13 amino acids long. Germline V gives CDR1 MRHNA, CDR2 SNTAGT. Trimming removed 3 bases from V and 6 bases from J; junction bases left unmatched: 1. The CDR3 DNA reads TGTGCCAGCAGTGATAGCGGGACCAATGAGCAGTTCTTC. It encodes CASSDSGTNEQFF.

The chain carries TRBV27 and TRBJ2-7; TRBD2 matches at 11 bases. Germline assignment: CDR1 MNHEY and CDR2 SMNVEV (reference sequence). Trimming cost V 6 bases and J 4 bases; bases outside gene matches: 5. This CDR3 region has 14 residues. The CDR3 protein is CASSLTSGRYEQYF. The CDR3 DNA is TGTGCCAGCAGCCTTACTAGCGGGAGATACGAGCAGTACTTC.

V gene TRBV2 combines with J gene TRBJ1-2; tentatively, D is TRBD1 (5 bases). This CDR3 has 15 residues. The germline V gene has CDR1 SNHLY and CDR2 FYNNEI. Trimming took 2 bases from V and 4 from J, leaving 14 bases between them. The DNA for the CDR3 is TGTGCCAGCAGTGAAAGAGACAGCCGACTCTATGGCTACACCTTC. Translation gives CASSERDSRLYGYTF.

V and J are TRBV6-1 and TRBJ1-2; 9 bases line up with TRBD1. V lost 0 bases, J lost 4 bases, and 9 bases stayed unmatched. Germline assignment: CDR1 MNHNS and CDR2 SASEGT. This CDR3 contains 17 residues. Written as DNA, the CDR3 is TGTGCCAGCAGTGAAGCAAAAAGACAGGGGGTCCTCTATGGCTACACCTTC. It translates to CASSEAKRQGVLYGYTF.

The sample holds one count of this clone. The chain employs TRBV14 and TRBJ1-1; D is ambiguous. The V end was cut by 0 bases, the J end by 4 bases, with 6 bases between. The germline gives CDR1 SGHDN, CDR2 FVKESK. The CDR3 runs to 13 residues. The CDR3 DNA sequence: TGTGCCAGCAGCCAAGACTTTCGCACTGAAGCTTTCTTT. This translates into CASSQDFRTEAFF.

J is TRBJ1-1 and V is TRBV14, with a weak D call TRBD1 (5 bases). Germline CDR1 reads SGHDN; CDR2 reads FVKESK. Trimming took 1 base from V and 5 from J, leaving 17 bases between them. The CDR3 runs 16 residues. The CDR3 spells CASSQVRGRVGTEAFF. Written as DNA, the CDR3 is TGTGCCAGCAGCCAAGTGAGAGGCAGGGTAGGAACTGAAGCTTTCTTT.

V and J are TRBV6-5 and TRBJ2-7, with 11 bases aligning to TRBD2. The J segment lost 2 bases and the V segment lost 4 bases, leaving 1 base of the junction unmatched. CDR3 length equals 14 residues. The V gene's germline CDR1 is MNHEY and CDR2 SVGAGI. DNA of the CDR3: TGTGCCAGCAGTTTAGCGGGGGGGACCTACGAGCAGTACTTC. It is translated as CASSLAGGTYEQYF.

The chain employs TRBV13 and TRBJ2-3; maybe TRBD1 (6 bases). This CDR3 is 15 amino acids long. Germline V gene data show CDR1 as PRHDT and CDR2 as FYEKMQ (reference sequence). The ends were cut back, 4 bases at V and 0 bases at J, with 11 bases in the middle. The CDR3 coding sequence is TGTGCCAGCAGCTCCAGGGGCGGGAGCACAGATACGCAGTATTTT. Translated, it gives CASSSRGGSTDTQYF.

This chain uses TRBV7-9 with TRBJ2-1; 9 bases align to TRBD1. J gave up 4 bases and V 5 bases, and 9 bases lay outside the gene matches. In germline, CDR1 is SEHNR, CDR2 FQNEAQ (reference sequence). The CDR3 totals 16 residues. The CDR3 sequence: CASSRDRAHGYNEQFF. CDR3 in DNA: TGTGCCAGCAGCCGGGACAGGGCACATGGATACAATGAGCAGTTCTTC.

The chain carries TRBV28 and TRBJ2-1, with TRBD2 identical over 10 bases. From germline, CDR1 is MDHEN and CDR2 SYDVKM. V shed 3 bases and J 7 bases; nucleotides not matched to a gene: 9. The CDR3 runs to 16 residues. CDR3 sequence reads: CASSFPAGGPVNEQFF. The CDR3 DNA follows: TGTGCCAGCAGTTTCCCAGCGGGAGGGCCTGTAAATGAGCAGTTCTTC.

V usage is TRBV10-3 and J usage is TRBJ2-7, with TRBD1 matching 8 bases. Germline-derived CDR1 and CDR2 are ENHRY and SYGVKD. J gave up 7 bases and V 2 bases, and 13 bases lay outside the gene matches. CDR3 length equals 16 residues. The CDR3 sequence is CAISEGVGTGRTEQYF. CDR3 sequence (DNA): TGTGCCATCAGTGAGGGAGTAGGGACAGGTCGGACGGAGCAGTACTTC.

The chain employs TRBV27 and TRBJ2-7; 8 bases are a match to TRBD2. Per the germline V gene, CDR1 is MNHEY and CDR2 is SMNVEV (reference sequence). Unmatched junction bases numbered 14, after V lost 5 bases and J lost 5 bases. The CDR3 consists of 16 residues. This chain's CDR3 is CASSEEAGVMKNEQYF. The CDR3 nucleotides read TGTGCCAGCAGTGAAGAAGCGGGAGTTATGAAGAACGAGCAGTACTTC.

The CDR3 region is CASSQISGGRSHEQFF. In DNA, the CDR3 is TGTGCCAGCAGTCAGATCTCAGGAGGCAGGTCACATGAGCAGTTCTTC. The chain joins TRBV5-6 to TRBJ2-1; D may be TRBD2 (5 bases). This CDR3 spans 16 amino acids. The V gene lost 5 bases and the J gene lost 8 bases, with 23 bases spanning the gap. Looked up from germline, CDR1 is SGHDT and CDR2 is YYEEEE. The variable domain in full, completed from reference TRBV5-6 and TRBJ2-1, reads DAGVTQSPTHLIKTRGQQVTLRCSPKSGHDTVSWYQQALGQGPQFIFQYYEEEERQRGNFPDRFSGHQFPNYSSELNVNALLLGDSALYLCASSQISGGRSHEQFFGPGTRLTVL.

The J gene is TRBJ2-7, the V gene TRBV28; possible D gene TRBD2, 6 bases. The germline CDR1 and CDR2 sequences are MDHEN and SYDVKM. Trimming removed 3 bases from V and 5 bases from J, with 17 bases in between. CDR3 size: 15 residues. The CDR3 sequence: CASSFGDFSGDEQYF. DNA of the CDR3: TGTGCCAGCAGTTTTGGGGACTTTTCGGGTGACGAGCAGTACTTC.

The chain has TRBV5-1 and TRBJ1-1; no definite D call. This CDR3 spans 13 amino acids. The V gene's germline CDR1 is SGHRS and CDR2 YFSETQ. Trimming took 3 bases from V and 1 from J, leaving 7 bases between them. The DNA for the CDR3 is TGCGCCAGCAGCTGGGCTGGGAACACTGAAGCTTTCTTT. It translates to CASSWAGNTEAFF.

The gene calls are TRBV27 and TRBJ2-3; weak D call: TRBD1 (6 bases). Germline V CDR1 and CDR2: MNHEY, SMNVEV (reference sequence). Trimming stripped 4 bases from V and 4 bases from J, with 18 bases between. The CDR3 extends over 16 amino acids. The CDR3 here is CASSSSAGDFADTQYF. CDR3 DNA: TGTGCCAGCAGTTCCTCGGCAGGGGATTTTGCAGATACGCAGTATTTT.

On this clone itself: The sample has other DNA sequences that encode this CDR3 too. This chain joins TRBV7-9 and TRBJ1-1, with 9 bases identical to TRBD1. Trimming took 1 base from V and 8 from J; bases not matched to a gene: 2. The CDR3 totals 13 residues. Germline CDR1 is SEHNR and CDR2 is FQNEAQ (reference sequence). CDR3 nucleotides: TGTGCCAGCAGCTTAGGACAGGGGGGGGAAGCTTTCTTT. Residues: CASSLGQGGEAFF.

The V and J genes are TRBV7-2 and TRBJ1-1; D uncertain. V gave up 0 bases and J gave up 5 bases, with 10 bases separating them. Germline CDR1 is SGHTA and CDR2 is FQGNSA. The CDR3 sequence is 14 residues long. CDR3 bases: TGTGCCAGCAGCTTAGCCCAACGAGGAACTGAAGCTTTCTTT. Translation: CASSLAQRGTEAFF.

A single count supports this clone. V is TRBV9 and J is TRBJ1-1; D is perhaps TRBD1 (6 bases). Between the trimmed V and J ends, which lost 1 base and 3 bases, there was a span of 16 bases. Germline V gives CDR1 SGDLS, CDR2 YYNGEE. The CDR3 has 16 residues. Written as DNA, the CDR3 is TGTGCCAGCAGCGTAAAGACAGGCGGTTGGGACACTGAAGCTTTCTTT. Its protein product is CASSVKTGGWDTEAFF.

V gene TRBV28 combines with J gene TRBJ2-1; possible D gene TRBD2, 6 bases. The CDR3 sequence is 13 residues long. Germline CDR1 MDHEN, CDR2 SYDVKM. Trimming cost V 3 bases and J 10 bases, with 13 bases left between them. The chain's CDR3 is CASSLGGMGEQFF. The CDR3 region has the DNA TGTGCCAGCAGTTTGGGGGGTATGGGGGAGCAGTTCTTC.

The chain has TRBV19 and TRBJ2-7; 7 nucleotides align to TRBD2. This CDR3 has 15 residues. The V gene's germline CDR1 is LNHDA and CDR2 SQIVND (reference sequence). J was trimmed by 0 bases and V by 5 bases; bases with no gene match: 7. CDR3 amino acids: CASSPSGTTSYEQYF. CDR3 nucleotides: TGTGCCAGTAGTCCCTCCGGGACTACCTCCTACGAGCAGTACTTC.

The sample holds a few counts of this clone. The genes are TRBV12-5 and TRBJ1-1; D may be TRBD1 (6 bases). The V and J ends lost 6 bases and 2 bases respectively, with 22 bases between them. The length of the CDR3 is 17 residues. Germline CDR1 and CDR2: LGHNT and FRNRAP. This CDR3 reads CASGMQGLGKTNTEAFF. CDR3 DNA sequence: TGTGCTAGTGGAATGCAGGGGTTAGGAAAAACAAACACTGAAGCTTTCTTT.

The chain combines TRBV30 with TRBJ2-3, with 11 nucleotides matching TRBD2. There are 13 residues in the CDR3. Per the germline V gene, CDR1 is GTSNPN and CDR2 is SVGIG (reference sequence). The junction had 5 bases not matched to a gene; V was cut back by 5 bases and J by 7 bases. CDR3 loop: CAWDTSGSYTQYF. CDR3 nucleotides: TGTGCCTGGGACACTAGCGGGAGTTATACGCAGTATTTT.

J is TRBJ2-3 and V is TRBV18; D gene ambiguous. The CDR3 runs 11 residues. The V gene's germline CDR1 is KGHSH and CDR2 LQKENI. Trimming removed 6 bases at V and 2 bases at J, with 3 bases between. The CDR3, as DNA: TGTGCCAGCTCCTACACAGATACGCAGTATTTT. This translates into CASSYTDTQYF.

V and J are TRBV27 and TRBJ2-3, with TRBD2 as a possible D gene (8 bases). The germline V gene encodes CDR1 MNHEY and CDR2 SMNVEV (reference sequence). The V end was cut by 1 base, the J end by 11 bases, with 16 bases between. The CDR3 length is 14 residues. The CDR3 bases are TGTGCCAGCAGTTTATATAGCGGGACAGAAATGCAGTATTTT. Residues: CASSLYSGTEMQYF.